This TCR beta chain stems from a study of blood T cell repertoires in COVID-19. Across the whole study: Samples representing acute and convalescent COVID-19 were sourced from the United States, Italy and Spain. In each case, the material was cDNA or gDNA derived from T cells, B-cell-depleted T cells, or PBMCs.

Original processing notes: Reference gene primer amplification gave nucleated cell count estimates. Clones were read by immunoSEQ multiplex PCR, and TCRdb kept only the in-frame ones, dropping some. V and J calls and clone size follow that table, whereas D and trimming were derived from the DNA. The table has 200,000 or so clones, roughly 84% seen once; the top ten hold roughly 6%. Trimming removed 1 base from V and 6 bases from J, with 13 bases in between. The CDR3 has 15 amino acids. The V gene's germline CDR1 is SGHVS and CDR2 FNYEAQ. This chain links TRBV7-6 with TRBJ1-5, with D possibly being TRBD1 (6 bases). The sequenced sample consisted of peripheral blood. The sequence came from a woman between 40 and 50 years old who had recovered from COVID-19. The CDR3 nucleotides read TGTGCCAGCAGCTTAGGGCAGGGGTTGGGTCAGCCCCAGCATTTT. This sequence encodes CASSLGQGLGQPQHF.